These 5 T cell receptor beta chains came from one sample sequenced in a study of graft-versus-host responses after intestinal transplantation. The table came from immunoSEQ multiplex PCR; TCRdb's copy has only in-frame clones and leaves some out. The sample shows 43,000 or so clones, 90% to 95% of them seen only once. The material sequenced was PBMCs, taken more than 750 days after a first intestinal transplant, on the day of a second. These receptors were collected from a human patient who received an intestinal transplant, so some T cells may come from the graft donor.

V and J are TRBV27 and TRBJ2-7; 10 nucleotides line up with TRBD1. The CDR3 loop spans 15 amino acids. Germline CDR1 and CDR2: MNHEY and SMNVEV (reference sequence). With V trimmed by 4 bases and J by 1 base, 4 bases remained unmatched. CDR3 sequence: CASSSTDRGSYEQYF. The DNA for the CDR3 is TGTGCCAGCAGTTCCACGGACAGGGGGTCCTACGAGCAGTACTTC.

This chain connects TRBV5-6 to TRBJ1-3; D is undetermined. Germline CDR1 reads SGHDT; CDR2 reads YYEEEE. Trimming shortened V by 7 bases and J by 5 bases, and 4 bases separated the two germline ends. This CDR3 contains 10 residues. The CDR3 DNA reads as TGTGCCAGCGGGAGAAACACCATATATTTT. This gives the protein CASGRNTIYF.

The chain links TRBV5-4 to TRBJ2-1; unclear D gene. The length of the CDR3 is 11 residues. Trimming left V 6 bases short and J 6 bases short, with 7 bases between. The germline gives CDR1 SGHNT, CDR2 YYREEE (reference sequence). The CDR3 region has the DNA TGTGCCAGCACCCTTCGCAATGAGCAGTTCTTC. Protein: CASTLRNEQFF.

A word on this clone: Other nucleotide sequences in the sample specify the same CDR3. The CDR3 nucleotides are TGTGCCAGCAGTGAAGACGTTAGGGGTCGGGGGAGAACCAAAAACATTCAGTACTTC. Its protein is CASSEDVRGRGRTKNIQYF. The genes are TRBV6-1 and TRBJ2-4; maybe TRBD2 (6 bases). Deletions cut 1 base from V and 2 bases from J, with 21 bases between. This CDR3 region has 19 residues. The germline V gene has CDR1 MNHNS and CDR2 SASEGT.

The CDR3 protein is CASSYTSPGYTF. The DNA for the CDR3 is TGTGCCAGCAGTTACACCAGTCCCGGCTACACCTTC. V usage is TRBV6-6 and J usage is TRBJ1-2; unclear D gene. This CDR3 comprises 12 residues. Germline V gives CDR1 MNHNY, CDR2 SVGAGI (reference sequence). Between the trimmed V and J ends, which lost 2 bases and 8 bases, there was a span of 9 bases.